This note documents a single T cell receptor (beta chain) sequence. The sample holds many counts of this clonotype. Its target antigen remains unknown. The sample holds no much larger clone one base away, and base qualities are not on file. The entry originates in a study of T-cell memory formation after mild COVID-19 (dated by TCRdb to the early 2020s). Some background on the complete study: Most TCR sequence clusters were specific to one of the two donors. Two young, previously healthy adult volunteers made up the cohort, one male and one female. In a couple of donors, T-cell clones that expanded and contracted after mild COVID-19 were tracked by sequencing TCRalpha and TCRbeta repertoires over time. What the research found in general, with its limitations: Whether the second-wave clones peaking on day 37 were SARS-CoV-2 specific was not confirmed. Only two mild cases were covered by the study, and larger cohorts that include severe cases with pre-infection samples were considered necessary. Contracting CD4+ clones were located mainly in the CM and EM memory subsets, whereas CD8+ clones were found to be enriched in EMRA. Some responding clones were detected in pre-infection memory, which suggested that pre-existing cross-reactive memory T cells had joined the SARS-CoV-2 response. From day 15 to 85, contracting clones showed balanced CD4/CD8 phenotypes, whereas a second wave of clones that expanded from day 15 to 37 leaned towards CD4+.

Reading from cysteine to phenylalanine, the CDR3 counts 13 amino acids. Only the CDR3 region is kept as DNA, spanning 39 bases read in frame from base 1. V is reduced by 1 base and J by 1 base, leaving a spacing of 5 bases between them. CDR1 and CDR2, looked up from the germline V gene, are SGHRS and YFSETQ. Ficoll-Paque density gradient centrifugation was the method used to isolate PBMCs. TCRdb names Illumina NovaSeq 6000 as the instrument used. cDNA libraries for TCRalpha and TCRbeta were prepared by 5'RACE using constant-segment primers, with sample barcodes and unique molecular identifiers added. Trizol reagent was used to extract RNA from every sample. Amplification of the libraries took two PCR steps, and the second step added a second sample barcode plus Illumina TruSeq adapters. Sequencing of libraries was performed on an Illumina NovaSeq with 2 x 150 bp paired-end reads. Turning to the authors' computational methods: With migec v1.2.7, reads were demultiplexed and then collapsed into UMI-guided consensus sequences. Using mixcr v2.1.11, the UMI consensuses were aligned to TRA and TRB V and J templates and assembled into clonotypes. Clonotypes were classified as expanded or contracted when called significant by both edgeR and NoisET, with noise models trained on biological replicates. For edgeR calls, a false discovery rate-adjusted p below 0.01 and a log2 fold-change threshold of 1 were applied. As an exploratory analysis of dynamics, PCA with hierarchical clustering was applied to max-normalized trajectories of the 1000 most abundant clonotypes. Each responding clone was given a CD4 or CD8 phenotype based on the CD4+ and CD8+ repertoires, which had been sequenced separately. TCRdb redid the processing of the public reads, applying fastp at Q25 and MiXCR, and retained in-frame beta chains. Here each entry gathers all rows of one CDR3 protein and keeps the most common genes and DNA. It is TCRdb's table, rather than the study itself, that gives the V and J calls and clone size. The sample profile shows fewer than 250,000 distinct CDR3 sequences; about 10% of them were found once. The top ten hold around 2.9% of the sample.

The chain was built from TRBV5-1 and TRBJ1-1, with an unclear D gene assignment. Sequencing used PBMCs or a T cell subset sorted from them (not recorded which). The TCR sequence derives from a young man who had mild COVID-19 (a few samples of this study predate the infection). The sample titles of this study are shuffled in the database, so cell type and time point are left out; the donor was told from shared clones. The DNA is as follows: TGCGCCAGCAGCTTGCAACGGAACACTGAAGCTTTCTTT. Its product reads: CASSLQRNTEAFF.